This T cell receptor (beta chain) was recorded in a study of cytomegalovirus exposure and HLA in healthy donors. Losses at the gene ends were 5 bases for V and 1 base for J; bases not matched to a gene: 12. The length of the CDR3 is 17 residues. Germline values: CDR1 KGHSH, CDR2 LQKENI. Researchers ran the PCR with 60 Vbeta and 13 Jbeta primers. Only in-frame clones appear in the TCRdb table, and some are missing; sequencing was by immunoSEQ multiplex PCR. This sample carries 150,000 to 200,000 clones, 80% of them seen once, and the ten largest clones take 0.6% to 0.7%. The TCR originated in a boy aged 5-17 years in good health and CMV-seronegative. The specimen was PBMCs. The rearrangement uses TRBV18 and TRBJ1-1; 8 bases align to TRBD1. The CDR3 reads CASSTRQGRGANTEAFF. As DNA, the CDR3 is TGTGCCAGCTCAACGCGACAGGGGAGAGGGGCGAACACTGAAGCTTTCTTT.